This T cell receptor (beta chain) was recovered during a study of cytomegalovirus exposure and HLA in healthy donors. Study-wide results and limits: As a later analysis revealed, most CMV-associated TCR beta chains appeared HLA-restricted. Earlier analysis yielded a pattern in which most TCR beta V segments were productive about 90% or about 30% of the time.

With regard to this clone: Its antigen is as yet unknown.

Germline V CDR1 and CDR2: SGHVS, FNYEAQ. V was shortened by 1 base and J by 8 bases, with 11 bases between the two germline ends. The CDR3 runs 14 residues. Researchers ran the PCR with 60 Vbeta and 13 Jbeta primers. Produced via immunoSEQ multiplex PCR; TCRdb's table is partial and in-frame only. The sample shows 150,000 to 200,000 clones, 77% of them seen only once. The V and J genes are TRBV7-6 and TRBJ1-4; D gene ambiguous. The sequence was collected from a woman aged 40 to 55 in good health and CMV-seropositive. Sequenced material: PBMCs. CDR3 amino acids: CASSLGGQFEKLFF. Here the CDR3 DNA reads TGTGCCAGCAGCTTAGGTGGCCAGTTCGAAAAACTGTTTTTT. The complete variable domain, with remaining parts taken from reference TRBV7-6 and TRBJ1-4, reads GAGVSQSPRYKVTKRGQDVALRCDPISGHVSLYWYRQALGQGPEFLTYFNYEAQQDKSGLPNDRFSAERPEGSISTLTIQRTEQRDSAMYRCASSLGGQFEKLFFGSGTQLSVL.